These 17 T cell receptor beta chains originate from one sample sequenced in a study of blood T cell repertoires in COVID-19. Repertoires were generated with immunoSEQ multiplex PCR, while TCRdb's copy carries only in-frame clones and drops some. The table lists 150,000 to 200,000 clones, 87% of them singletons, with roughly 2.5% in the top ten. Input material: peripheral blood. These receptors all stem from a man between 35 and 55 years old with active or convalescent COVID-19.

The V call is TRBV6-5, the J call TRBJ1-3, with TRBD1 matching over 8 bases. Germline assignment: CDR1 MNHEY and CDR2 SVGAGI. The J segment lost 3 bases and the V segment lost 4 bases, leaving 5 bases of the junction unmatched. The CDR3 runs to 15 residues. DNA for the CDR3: TGTGCCAGCAGTTTCTTACAGGGGGTTGGAAACACCATATATTTT. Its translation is CASSFLQGVGNTIYF.

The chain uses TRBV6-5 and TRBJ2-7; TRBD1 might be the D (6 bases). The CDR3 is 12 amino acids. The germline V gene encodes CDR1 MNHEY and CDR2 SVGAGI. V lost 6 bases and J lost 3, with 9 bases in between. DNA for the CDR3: TGTGCCAGCAGCGGACAGAGCTACGAGCAGTACTTC. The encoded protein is CASSGQSYEQYF.

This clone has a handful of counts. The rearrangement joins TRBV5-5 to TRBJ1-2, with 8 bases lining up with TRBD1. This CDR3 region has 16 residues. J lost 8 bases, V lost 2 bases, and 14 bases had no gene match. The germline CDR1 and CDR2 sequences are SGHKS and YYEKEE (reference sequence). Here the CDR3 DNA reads TGTGCCAGCAGCTTTACAGCAGGGGGCGGTGCTGTGGGCTACACCTTC. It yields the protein CASSFTAGGGAVGYTF. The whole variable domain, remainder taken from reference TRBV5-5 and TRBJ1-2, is DAGVTQSPTHLIKTRGQQVTLRCSPISGHKSVSWYQQVLGQGPQFIFQYYEKEERGRGNFPDRFSARQFPNYSSELNVNALLLGDSALYLCASSFTAGGGAVGYTFGSGTRLTVV.

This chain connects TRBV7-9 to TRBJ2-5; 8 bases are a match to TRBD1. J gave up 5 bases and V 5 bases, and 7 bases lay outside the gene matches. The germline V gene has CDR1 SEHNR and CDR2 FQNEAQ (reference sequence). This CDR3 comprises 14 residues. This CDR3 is CASSPTGEWETQYF. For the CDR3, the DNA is TGTGCCAGCAGCCCGACAGGGGAATGGGAGACCCAGTACTTC.

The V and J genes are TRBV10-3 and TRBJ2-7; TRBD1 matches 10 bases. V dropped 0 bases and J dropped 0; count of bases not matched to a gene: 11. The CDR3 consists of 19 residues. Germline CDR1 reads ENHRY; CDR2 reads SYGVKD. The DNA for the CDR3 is TGTGCCATCAGTGAGTCCGGCCTAGGACAGGGGGAGAGCTCCTACGAGCAGTACTTC. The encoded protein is CAISESGLGQGESSYEQYF.

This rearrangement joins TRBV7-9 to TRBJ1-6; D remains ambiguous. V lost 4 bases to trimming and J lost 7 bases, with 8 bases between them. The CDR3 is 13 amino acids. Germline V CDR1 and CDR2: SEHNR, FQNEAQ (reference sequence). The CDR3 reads CASSSNQNSPLHF. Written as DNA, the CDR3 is TGTGCCAGCAGCTCGAATCAGAATTCACCCCTCCACTTT.

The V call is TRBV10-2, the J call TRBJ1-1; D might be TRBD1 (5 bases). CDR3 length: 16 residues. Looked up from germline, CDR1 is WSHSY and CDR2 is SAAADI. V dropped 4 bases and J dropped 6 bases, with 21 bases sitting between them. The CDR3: CASSGQGTVLGPEAFF. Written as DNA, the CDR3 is TGCGCCAGCAGTGGGCAGGGAACGGTCCTGGGGCCTGAAGCTTTCTTT.

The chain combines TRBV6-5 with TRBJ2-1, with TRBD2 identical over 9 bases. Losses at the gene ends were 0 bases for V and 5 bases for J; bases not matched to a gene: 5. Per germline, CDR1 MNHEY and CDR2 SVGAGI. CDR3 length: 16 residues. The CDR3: CASSYSIQRGDNEQFF. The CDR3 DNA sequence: TGTGCCAGCAGTTACTCGATTCAGCGGGGGGACAATGAGCAGTTCTTC.

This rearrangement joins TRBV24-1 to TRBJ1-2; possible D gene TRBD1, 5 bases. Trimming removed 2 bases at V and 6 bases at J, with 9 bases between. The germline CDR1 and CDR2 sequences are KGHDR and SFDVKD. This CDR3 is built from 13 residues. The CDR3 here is CATSDSQGDGYTF. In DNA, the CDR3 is TGTGCCACCAGTGATTCTCAGGGTGATGGCTACACCTTC.

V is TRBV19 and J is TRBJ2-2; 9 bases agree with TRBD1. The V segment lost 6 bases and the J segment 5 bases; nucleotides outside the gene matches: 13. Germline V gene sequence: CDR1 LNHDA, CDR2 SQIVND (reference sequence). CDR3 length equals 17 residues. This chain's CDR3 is CASSLNGGTGRTGELFF. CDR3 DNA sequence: TGTGCCAGTAGCTTAAACGGGGGGACAGGGAGAACCGGGGAGCTGTTTTTT.

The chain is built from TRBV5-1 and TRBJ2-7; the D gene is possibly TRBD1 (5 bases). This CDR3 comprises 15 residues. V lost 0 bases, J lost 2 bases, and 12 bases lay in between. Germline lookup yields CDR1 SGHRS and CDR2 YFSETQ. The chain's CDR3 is CASSLVLDRTYEQYF. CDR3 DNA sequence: TGCGCCAGCAGCTTGGTTTTAGACAGAACCTACGAGCAGTACTTC.

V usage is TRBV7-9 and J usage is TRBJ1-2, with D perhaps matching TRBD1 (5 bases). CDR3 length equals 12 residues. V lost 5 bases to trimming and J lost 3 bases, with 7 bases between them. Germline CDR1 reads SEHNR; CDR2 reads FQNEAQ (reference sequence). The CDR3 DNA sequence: TGTGCCAGCAGCCCGACAGACTATGGCTACACCTTC. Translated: CASSPTDYGYTF.

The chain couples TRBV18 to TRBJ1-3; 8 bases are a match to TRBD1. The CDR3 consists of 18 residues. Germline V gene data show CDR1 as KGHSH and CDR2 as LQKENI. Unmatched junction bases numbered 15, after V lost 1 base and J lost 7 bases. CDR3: CASSPRPLQGGMRNTIYF. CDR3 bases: TGTGCCAGCTCACCACGCCCGCTACAGGGGGGTATGAGGAACACCATATATTTT.

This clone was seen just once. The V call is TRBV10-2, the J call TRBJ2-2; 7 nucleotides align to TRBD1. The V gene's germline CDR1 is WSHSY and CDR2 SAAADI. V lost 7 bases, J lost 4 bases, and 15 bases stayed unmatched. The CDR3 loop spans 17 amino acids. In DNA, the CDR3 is TGCGCCAGCAAGGCCCCCATGACAGGGCTAGGCACCGGGGAGCTGTTTTTT. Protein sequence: CASKAPMTGLGTGELFF.

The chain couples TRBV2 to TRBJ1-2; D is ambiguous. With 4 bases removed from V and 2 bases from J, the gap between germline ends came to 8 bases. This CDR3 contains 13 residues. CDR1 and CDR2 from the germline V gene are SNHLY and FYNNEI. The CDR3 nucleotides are TGTGCCAGCAGTGTCACGGGGAACTATGGCTACACCTTC. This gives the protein CASSVTGNYGYTF. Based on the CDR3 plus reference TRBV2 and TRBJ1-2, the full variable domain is EPEVTQTPSHQVTQMGQEVILRCVPISNHLYFYWYRQILGQKVEFLVSFYNNEISEKSEIFDDQFSVERPDGSNFTLKIRSTKLEDSAMYFCASSVTGNYGYTFGSGTRLTVV.

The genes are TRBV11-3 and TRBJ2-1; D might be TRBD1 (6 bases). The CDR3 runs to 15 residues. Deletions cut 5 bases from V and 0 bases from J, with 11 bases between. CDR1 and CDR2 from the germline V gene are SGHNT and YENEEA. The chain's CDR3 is CASSKDRISYNEQFF. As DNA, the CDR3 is TGTGCCAGCAGCAAGGACAGAATCTCCTACAATGAGCAGTTCTTC.

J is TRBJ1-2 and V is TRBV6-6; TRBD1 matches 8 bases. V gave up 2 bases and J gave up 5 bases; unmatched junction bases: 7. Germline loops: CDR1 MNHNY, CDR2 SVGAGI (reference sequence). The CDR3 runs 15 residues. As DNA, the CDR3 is TGTGCCAGCAGTTACGGAGGACAGGGAGAGTATGGCTACACCTTC. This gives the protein CASSYGGQGEYGYTF.